This T cell receptor beta chain came from a study of cytomegalovirus exposure and HLA in healthy donors. PCR was performed using 60 Vbeta and 13 Jbeta primers. The table came from immunoSEQ multiplex PCR; TCRdb's copy has only in-frame clones and leaves some out. The top ten clones hold 0.95% to 1.1% of a sample with over 200,000 clones, around nine tenths of them seen once. CDR1 and CDR2 from the germline V gene are SNHLY and FYNNEI. The CDR3 is made up of 14 amino acids. The V end lost 7 bases, the J end lost 4 bases, and 16 bases lay between the germline ends. The rearrangement joins TRBV2 to TRBJ1-1; the D gene is possibly TRBD1 (6 bases). Sequencing input: PBMCs. The receptor was derived from a woman aged 18 to 35 in good health and CMV-seronegative. This chain's CDR3 is CASNGQNWGTEAFF. The CDR3 DNA reads as TGTGCCAGCAATGGACAGAACTGGGGCACTGAAGCTTTCTTT.